These T cell receptor beta chains were read from a single sample in a study of T cells in Graves' hyperthyroidism and ophthalmopathy. MiXCR was run by TCRdb on the multiplex PCR reads, yielding one entry per CDR3 protein. The sample shows approximately 420,000 distinct CDR3 sequences, roughly an eighth of them seen only once. Sequencing was carried out using blood. The receptors derive from a woman aged 18-29 years with Graves' hyperthyroidism. Both conserved end residues are part of each CDR3. D genes are given only for firm matches. Expanded clones are given a class, and other clones once, few, many or no size at all.

many - TRBJ2-1 TRBV30 TGTGCCTGGAGTGTTGGGACCGGCGTGAATGAGCAGTTCTTC CAWSVGTGVNEQFF
few - TRBJ2-2 TRBV20-1 TGCAGTGCTAAGGTTGCTAACACCGGGGAGCTGTTTTTT CSAKVANTGELFF
- - TRBJ2-7 TRBV28 TGTGCCAGCACCCTACATCCGGGGAGTTCTTACGAGCAGTACTTC CASTLHPGSSYEQYF
many - TRBJ1-2 TRBV28 TGTGCCAGCAACCTTTCCCCTAGGGGAATCGGCTATGGCTACACCTTC CASNLSPRGIGYGYTF
many - TRBJ2-5 TRBV7-9 TGTGCCAGCAGCTTAGTGGCGGGAATAGAGACCCAGTACTTC CASSLVAGIETQYF
- - TRBJ2-1 TRBV9 TGTGCCAGCAGCGGCGGGGACCGGGATGAGCAGTTCTTC CASSGGDRDEQFF
many - TRBJ2-7 TRBV12-3/TRBV12-4 TGTGCCAGCAGTTTATGGCCTATGGGGTACTACGAGCAGTACTTC CASSLWPMGYYEQYF
few - TRBJ1-2 TRBV11-3 TGTGCCAGCAGTTACCAAGACCGTTATCGCGAACCCCCGTTTTACTATGGCTACACCTTC CASSYQDRYREPPFYYGYTF
few TRBD1 TRBJ1-1 TRBV6-5 TGTGCCAGCAGTTACGGGCGACAGGGGAGGCAGGGGAACACTGAAGCTTTCTTT CASSYGRQGRQGNTEAFF
many TRBD2 TRBJ2-1 TRBV5-1 TGCGCCAGCAGCCACCCTCTAGCGGGAGGGCCTAACAATGAGCAGTTCTTC CASSHPLAGGPNNEQFF
few - TRBJ2-1 TRBV20-1 TGCAGTGCTAGAGGGGTTGGCGGGACCTACAATGAGCAGTTCTTC CSARGVGGTYNEQFF
many - TRBJ2-5 TRBV20-1 TGCAGTGCTAGAGATCTCGGTTTGATTGGGGAGACCCAGTACTTC CSARDLGLIGETQYF
few - TRBJ2-7 TRBV5-6 TGTGCCAGCAGCTTGGGGGGGCAAAAGCAGTACTTC CASSLGGQKQYF
- TRBD1 TRBJ2-7 TRBV5-8 TGTGCCAGCAGCTTATTCGGGGACAGCACCTACGAGCAGTACTTC CASSLFGDSTYEQYF
many - TRBJ1-5 TRBV12-5 TGTGCTAGTGGCCGAACAGACCCGCCCAGCCCGAACAATCAGCCCCAGCATTTT CASGRTDPPSPNNQPQHF
many - TRBJ1-1 TRBV20-1 TGCAGTGCTAGAGCCGAGGGTTGGGCCACTGAAGCTTTCTTT CSARAEGWATEAFF
- - TRBJ2-7 TRBV30 TGTGCCTGGAGTTACCGGGACACGCCACTCCTAAGGCGCTACGAGCAGTACTTC CAWSYRDTPLLRRYEQYF
once - TRBJ2-1 TRBV19 TGTGCCAGTAGTATTGGAAGATACAATGAGCAGTTCTTC CASSIGRYNEQFF
- - TRBJ2-5 TRBV3-1 TGTGCCAGCAGCCGGATGAGGGGCGCCTGGGAGACCCAGTACTTC CASSRMRGAWETQYF
- - TRBJ1-2 TRBV6-1 TGTGCCAGCAGTCCCGTGGGTGGCTACACCTTC CASSPVGGYTF
- - TRBJ1-3 TRBV14 TGTGCCAGCAGCCAAGTGCGGGGGGCTGGAAACACCATATATTTT CASSQVRGAGNTIYF
- TRBD1 TRBJ1-3 TRBV4-3 TGCGCCAGCAGCCAAGGTCGACAGGGTGGGGACACCATATATTTT CASSQGRQGGDTIYF
many - TRBJ2-5 TRBV6-1 TGTGCCAGCAGCGAGGCGGCGCGGTCTAGCCAGTACTTC CASSEAARSSQYF
few - TRBJ2-7 TRBV9 TGTGCCAGCAGCCCCGATGAGTACGAGCAGTACTTC CASSPDEYEQYF
- TRBD2 TRBJ2-1 TRBV10-3 TGTGCCATCAGCGACGGATCAGCGGGAGTAGGTTACAATGAGCAGTTCTTC CAISDGSAGVGYNEQFF
- TRBD1 TRBJ1-6 TRBV5-5 TGTGCCAGCAGCCCACACCTCCGGGACAGGGGTTCACCCCTCCACTTT CASSPHLRDRGSPLHF
few - TRBJ2-5 TRBV7-6 TGTGCCAGCAGCTTACAGTTATCAGAGACCCAGTACTTC CASSLQLSETQYF
many - TRBJ1-4 TRBV11-2 TGTGCCAGCAGCTTCAACAGGGTCTTCCTAGGAACAACTAATGAAAAACTGTTTTTT CASSFNRVFLGTTNEKLFF
- - TRBJ1-4 TRBV19 TGTGCCACCCGGGACATCCCAAATGAAAAACTGTTTTTT CATRDIPNEKLFF
- TRBD1 TRBJ2-7 TRBV4-1 TGCGCCAGCAGCCAAACAGGGGGCAAAGACGAGCAGTACTTC CASSQTGGKDEQYF
many TRBD1 TRBJ2-7 TRBV7-9 TGTGCCAGCAGCCGCGGGCAGGGGGCTCAGTACGAGCAGTACTTC CASSRGQGAQYEQYF
- TRBD2 TRBJ2-3 TRBV20-1 TGCAGTGCCGATCTATTCGGACTAGCGGGAGTGACAGATACGCAGTATTTT CSADLFGLAGVTDTQYF
few - TRBJ2-2 TRBV12-5 TGTGCTAGTGGCCCCCCGTACTTGTACACCGGGGAGCTGTTTTTT CASGPPYLYTGELFF
many - TRBJ1-1 TRBV7-2 TGTGCCAGCAGCTTTGGACGGGGCGGGGAAGCTTTCTTT CASSFGRGGEAFF
- - TRBJ2-2 TRBV5-1 TGCGCCAGCAGCACACAGGGTCGCGGGGAGCTGTTTTTT CASSTQGRGELFF
- - TRBJ2-7 TRBV5-1 TGCGCCAGCAGCCCCGGTGGTGGGATCTCCTACGAGCAGTACTTC CASSPGGGISYEQYF
many - TRBJ1-5 TRBV2 TGTGCCAGCAGAGATTGGAGCAATCAGCCCCAGCATTTT CASRDWSNQPQHF
many TRBD2 TRBJ2-2 TRBV6-2/TRBV6-3 TGTGCCAGCAGGACAGCGGGAGGGGACACCGGGGAGCTGTTTTTT CASRTAGGDTGELFF
- TRBD1 TRBJ1-3 TRBV7-2 TGTGCCAGCAGCTTTGCCGGACAGGGGGTTTTGGGAAACACCATATATTTT CASSFAGQGVLGNTIYF
- - TRBJ2-1 TRBV11-2 TGTGCCAGCAGCTCCCTCCGTACAGGACGAACCTACAATGAGCAGTTCTTC CASSSLRTGRTYNEQFF
few - TRBJ2-3 TRBV7-8 TGTGCCAGCAGCTTAGAGAGAGGGGGAAGCACAGATACGCAGTATTTT CASSLERGGSTDTQYF
few TRBD1 TRBJ1-5 TRBV9 TGTGCCAGCAGCGCACAGGGGTTAGGGCAGCCCCAGCATTTT CASSAQGLGQPQHF
- - TRBJ2-2 TRBV30 TGTGCCTGGAGTGTACGGCAGGGGACATGGGCCGGGGAGCTGTTTTTT CAWSVRQGTWAGELFF
many - TRBJ2-3 TRBV11-3 TGTGCCAGCAGCTTCGGAACAGATACGCAGTATTTT CASSFGTDTQYF
- TRBD1 TRBJ2-7 TRBV11-2 TGTGCCAGCAGCTCGTTCCGGGACAGGCGATGGGGGCAGTACTTC CASSSFRDRRWGQYF
- - TRBJ1-5 TRBV12-3/TRBV12-4 TGTGCCAGCAGTTTAGCCATTGGCAATCAGCCCCAGCATTTT CASSLAIGNQPQHF
many TRBD2 TRBJ2-7 TRBV27 TGTGCCAGCAGTTTATACACCGGGACTAGGGGTTACGAGCAGTACTTC CASSLYTGTRGYEQYF
many - TRBJ1-1 TRBV11-2 TGTGCCAGCAGCTTAAAAAGCAACACTGAAGCTTTCTTT CASSLKSNTEAFF
- TRBD2 TRBJ2-3 TRBV9 TGTGCCAGCAGCGTGAATGGGGGGGGCACAGATACGCAGTATTTT CASSVNGGGTDTQYF
few - TRBJ2-2 TRBV9 TGTGCCAGCAGCCTCACCCAGGGTTGGACCGGGGAGCTGTTTTTT CASSLTQGWTGELFF
many - TRBJ2-1 TRBV7-9 TGTGCCAGCAGTTCCCCCGAGAGGGACGGAAAGCAGTTCTTC CASSSPERDGKQFF
many - TRBJ2-7 TRBV12-3/TRBV12-4 TGTGCCAGCAGCTACAACAGGGACTCCTACGAGCAGTACTTC CASSYNRDSYEQYF
many - TRBJ1-3 TRBV7-2 TGTGCCAGCGGGTTCGGACAGAGGGGAAACACCATATATTTT CASGFGQRGNTIYF
few - TRBJ2-5 TRBV9 TGTGCCAGCAGCGTAGCGGAGGGAGGAGAGACCCAGTACTTC CASSVAEGGETQYF
many TRBD1 TRBJ2-5 TRBV2 TGTGCCAGGCGGAAGACAGGGCCCCAAGAGACCCAGTACTTC CARRKTGPQETQYF
many - TRBJ2-1 TRBV12-3/TRBV12-4 TGTGCCAGCAGCCCCCCGACAGACCTCTACAATGAGCAGTTCTTC CASSPPTDLYNEQFF
- - TRBJ2-1 TRBV19 TGTGCCAGTAGTATAGATCAGGGTAGCTCCTACAATGAGCAGTTCTTC CASSIDQGSSYNEQFF
many TRBD2 TRBJ2-1 TRBV3-1 TGTGCCAGCAGCCCAACCGGGACTAGCGGGAGTAACAATGAGCAGTTCTTC CASSPTGTSGSNNEQFF
- - TRBJ1-4 TRBV7-9 TGTGCCAGCAGCTTAGGGGGGACTTCAAATGAAAAACTGTTTTTT CASSLGGTSNEKLFF